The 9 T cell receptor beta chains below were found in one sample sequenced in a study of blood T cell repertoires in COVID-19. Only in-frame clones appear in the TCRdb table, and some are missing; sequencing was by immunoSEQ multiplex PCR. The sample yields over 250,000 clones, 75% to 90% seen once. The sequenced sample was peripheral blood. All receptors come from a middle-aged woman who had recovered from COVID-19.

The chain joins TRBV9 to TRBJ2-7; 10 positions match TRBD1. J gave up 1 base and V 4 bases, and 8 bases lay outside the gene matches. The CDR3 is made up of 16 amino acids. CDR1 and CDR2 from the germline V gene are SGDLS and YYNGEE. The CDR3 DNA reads TGTGCCAGCAGCTTAACCGGGACAGGGGCGTCCTACGAGCAGTACTTC. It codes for CASSLTGTGASYEQYF.

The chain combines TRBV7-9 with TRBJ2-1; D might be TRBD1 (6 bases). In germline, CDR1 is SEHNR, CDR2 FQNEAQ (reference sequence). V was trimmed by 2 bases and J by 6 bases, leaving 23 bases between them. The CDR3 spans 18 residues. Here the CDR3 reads CASSLPAAGRGSINEQFF. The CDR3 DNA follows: TGTGCCAGCAGCTTACCCGCCGCGGGCAGGGGTTCGATCAATGAGCAGTTCTTC.

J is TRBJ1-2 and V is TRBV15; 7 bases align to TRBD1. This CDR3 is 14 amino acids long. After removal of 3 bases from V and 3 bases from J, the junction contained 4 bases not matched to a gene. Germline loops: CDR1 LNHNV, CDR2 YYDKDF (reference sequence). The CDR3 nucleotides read TGTGCCACCAGCAGCCCCGGGACAGACTATGGCTACACCTTC. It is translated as CATSSPGTDYGYTF.

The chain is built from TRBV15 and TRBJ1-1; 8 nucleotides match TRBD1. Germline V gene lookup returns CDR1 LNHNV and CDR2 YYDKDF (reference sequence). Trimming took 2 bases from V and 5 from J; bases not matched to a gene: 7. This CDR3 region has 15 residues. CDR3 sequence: CATSRIQGVLTEAFF. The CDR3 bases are TGTGCCACCAGCAGAATACAGGGGGTATTAACTGAAGCTTTCTTT.

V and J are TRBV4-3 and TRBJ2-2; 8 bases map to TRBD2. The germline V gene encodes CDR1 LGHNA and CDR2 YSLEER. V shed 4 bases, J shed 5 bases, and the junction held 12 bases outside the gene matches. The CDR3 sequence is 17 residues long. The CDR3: CASSLRAGGGGTGELFF. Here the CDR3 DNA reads TGCGCCAGCAGCCTCAGAGCGGGCGGCGGGGGGACCGGGGAGCTGTTTTTT.

This CDR3 is CASSRLAFPDTQYF. CDR3 DNA: TGTGCCAGCAGCCGGCTAGCATTCCCAGATACGCAGTATTTT. The J gene is TRBJ2-3, the V gene TRBV14, with D possibly being TRBD2 (5 bases). This CDR3 spans 14 amino acids. V was shortened by 4 bases and J by 4 bases, with 12 bases between the two germline ends. Germline V gene sequence: CDR1 SGHDN, CDR2 FVKESK.

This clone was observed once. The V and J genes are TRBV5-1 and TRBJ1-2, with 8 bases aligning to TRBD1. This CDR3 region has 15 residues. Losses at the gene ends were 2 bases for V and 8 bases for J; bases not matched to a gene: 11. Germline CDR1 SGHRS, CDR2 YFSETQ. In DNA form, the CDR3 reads TGCGCCAGCAGCTTCTTGACAGGGGTCTCGGTCGGCTACACCTTC. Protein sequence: CASSFLTGVSVGYTF.

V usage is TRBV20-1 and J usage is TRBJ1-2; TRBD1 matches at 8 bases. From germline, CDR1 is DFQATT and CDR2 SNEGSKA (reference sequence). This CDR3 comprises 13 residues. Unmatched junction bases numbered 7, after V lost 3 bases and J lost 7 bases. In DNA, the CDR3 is TGCAGTGCTAGTGGGGTGGACAGGGTTGGCTACACCTTC. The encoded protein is CSASGVDRVGYTF.

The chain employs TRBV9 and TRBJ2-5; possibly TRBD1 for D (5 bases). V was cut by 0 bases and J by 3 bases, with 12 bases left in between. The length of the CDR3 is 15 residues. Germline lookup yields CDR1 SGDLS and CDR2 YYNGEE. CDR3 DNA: TGTGCCAGCAGCGTAGAGTCCAGGGTTGAAGAGACCCAGTACTTC. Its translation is CASSVESRVEETQYF. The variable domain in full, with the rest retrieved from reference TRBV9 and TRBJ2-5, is DSGVTQTPKHLITATGQRVTLRCSPRSGDLSVYWYQQSLDQGLQFLIQYYNGEERAKGNILERFSAQQFPDLHSELNLSSLELGDSALYFCASSVESRVEETQYFGPGTRLLVL.